A single sample gave rise to the 3 T cell receptor beta chains below, sequenced in a study of blood T cell repertoires in COVID-19 (dated by TCRdb to the early 2020s). Library generation was performed with the immunoSEQ multiplex PCR assay. The table comes from immuneACCESS by way of TCRdb, which keeps in-frame sequences with V and J called. Part of the clones is missing from these tables; in studies checked, under half for an unresolved V gene and the rest for unknown reasons. The sample yields over 100,000 clones; nearly 90% were counted once. Roughly 2% of the sample goes to the ten largest clones. Input material: peripheral blood. Every receptor here comes from a man aged 45 to 65 with active COVID-19.

The rearrangement links TRBV5-1 to TRBJ2-7; no firm D call. Looked up from germline, CDR1 is SGHRS and CDR2 is YFSETQ. Trimming removed 3 bases at V and 3 bases at J, with 7 bases between. This CDR3 contains 12 residues. CDR3 residues: CASSSGSYEQYF. The CDR3 bases are TGCGCCAGCAGCTCAGGAAGCTACGAGCAGTACTTC.

The chain combines TRBV7-2 with TRBJ2-7; 13 nucleotides agree with TRBD2. Trimming at V came to 6 bases and at J to 6 bases, leaving 8 bases not matched to a gene. CDR1 is SGHTA, CDR2 FQGNSA, per germline. The CDR3 spans 15 residues. CDR3 DNA sequence: TGTGCCAGCAGATCGGGACTAGCGGGGCACGGCGAGCAGTACTTC. Translation gives CASRSGLAGHGEQYF.

The rearrangement uses TRBV9 and TRBJ1-1; unclear D gene. CDR1 SGDLS and CDR2 YYNGEE come from the germline V gene. The germline V and J ends were trimmed by 4 bases and 1 base, with 14 bases remaining between them. The CDR3 has 15 residues. CDR3 in amino acids: CASSQTLYPNTEAFF. The CDR3 DNA sequence: TGTGCCAGCAGCCAAACACTATACCCGAACACTGAAGCTTTCTTT. Full variable domain (remainder filled in from reference TRBV9 and TRBJ1-1): DSGVTQTPKHLITATGQRVTLRCSPRSGDLSVYWYQQSLDQGLQFLIQYYNGEERAKGNILERFSAQQFPDLHSELNLSSLELGDSALYFCASSQTLYPNTEAFFGQGTRLTVV.